The rows below give T cell receptor beta chains drawn from one sample of a study of shared clonotypes between healthy human individuals. TCRdb keeps only in-frame clones here, not all; method: immunoSEQ multiplex PCR. The sample holds more than 400,000 clones, roughly 80% seen once. Material: PBMCs. The source of these receptors is a woman in her thirties or forties in good health. Some clones in this sample may be carry-over from other donors' samples. The CDR3 runs from the conserved cysteine through the conserved F or W. Fields, in order: clone size, V gene, J gene, CDR3 protein. Rows may omit the clone size; those that give it use once, few, many or a size class.

>-|TRBV7-9|TRBJ2-3
CASRGLAGDTQYF
>-|TRBV5-4|TRBJ2-2
CASSVPSGDTGELFF
>-|TRBV9|TRBJ2-7
CASSVGEGGTSVFYEQYF
>-|TRBV5-1|TRBJ2-1
CASRLTSGTNNEQFF
>-|TRBV7-8|TRBJ2-7
CASSFLRYSPYEQYF
>-|TRBV5-8|TRBJ1-1
CASSSYRFTPTEAFF
>-|TRBV27|TRBJ2-5
CASSSYETQYF
>-|TRBV7-9|TRBJ1-4
CASSRTPMEEKLFF
>-|TRBV9|TRBJ2-1
CASSVASGQGYNEQFF
>-|TRBV28|TRBJ2-7
CASSLPGQATSYEQYF
>medium-sized|TRBV14|TRBJ2-1
CASSQDQREAHEQFF
>-|TRBV11-2|TRBJ1-2
CASSPVLSSGYTF
>-|TRBV18|TRBJ2-7
CASSPGPSRTEQYF
>-|TRBV7-9|TRBJ2-3
CASSLPFRMSGRANTQYF
>few|TRBV13|TRBJ2-1
CASSLVPLGDNEQFF
>-|TRBV5-8|TRBJ2-5
CASTQGVGGRETQYF
>-|TRBV28|TRBJ2-5
CASSAPGGVETQYF
>-|TRBV28|TRBJ1-2
CASSSTGTGGRGYTF
>-|TRBV30|TRBJ1-5
CAWSGGDNVGNQPQHF
>-|TRBV23-1|TRBJ2-3
CASGQPQGDTQYF
>-|TRBV5-4|TRBJ1-3
CASSLEPGGISGNTIYF
>once|TRBV9|TRBJ2-7
CASSVGGFPYEQYF
>-|TRBV7-9|TRBJ1-3
CASSTRGGDRLYF
>few|TRBV19|TRBJ1-2
CASSPSRGRVGYTF
>-|TRBV27|TRBJ2-2
CASSLSTSRMGTGELFF
>few|TRBV18|TRBJ2-7
CASSQNQQGGEQYF
>few|TRBV2|TRBJ1-2
CASSGQGFVYGYTF
>-|TRBV27|TRBJ2-7
CASSLQPGDEQYF
>-|TRBV28|TRBJ1-5
CASSSGSQPQHF
>-|TRBV4-3|TRBJ2-7
CANSQGAGSGVRYEQYF
>-|TRBV5-1|TRBJ2-1
CASSLVENGYNEQFF
>-|TRBV9|TRBJ2-2
CASSERTGSTGELFF
>-|TRBV11-2|TRBJ2-7
CASSRLPYEQYF
>few|TRBV5-6|TRBJ2-3
CASSFPSLAGVDTQYF
>-|TRBV7-9|TRBJ2-2
CASSRPGTVVTGELFF
>-|TRBV7-9|TRBJ1-2
CASSFGGVYGYTF
>many|TRBV5-1|TRBJ2-3
CATNTGLTDTQYF
>-|TRBV19|TRBJ2-7
CASSEQIYRDGSYEQYF
>few|TRBV28|TRBJ1-2
CASSFSSWGLDYGYTF
>-|TRBV9|TRBJ1-2
CASSVQGQHYGYTF
>-|TRBV14|TRBJ2-3
CASSRGVRTDTQYF
>-|TRBV7-8|TRBJ2-1
CASSSSQGHQRPEQFF